This entry lists 32 T cell receptor beta chains sequenced from one sample in a study of shared clonotypes between healthy human individuals. Clones were sequenced by immunoSEQ multiplex PCR, and TCRdb holds only the in-frame ones, with some missing. This sample yields hundreds of thousands of clones, of which roughly three quarters are seen a single time; about 13% belongs to the top ten. The sequencing sample was made of PBMCs. The source of these receptors is a woman in her forties in good health. Some clones in this sample may be carry-over from other donors' samples.

This clone has just one count. An end of the junction does not agree with germline; a read error may underlie this. This chain links TRBV27 with TRBJ1-4, with 7 bases fitting TRBD1. Germline V gene lookup returns CDR1 MNHEY and CDR2 SMNVEV (reference sequence). This CDR3 has 16 residues. As DNA, the CDR3 is TGTGCCAGCAGTTTATCTTCGGGACAGAATAATAAAAAACTGTTTTTT. Its translation is CASSLSSGQNNKKLFF.

The chain carries TRBV7-2 and TRBJ2-3; either TRBD1 or TRBD2 may fit D (5 bases each). Germline CDR1 and CDR2: SGHTA and FQGNSA. V lost 8 bases and J lost 6, with 15 bases in between. CDR3 size: 13 residues. The CDR3 DNA sequence: TGTGCCAGCGGGACCGTCGGGTGGGATACGCAGTATTTT. This sequence encodes CASGTVGWDTQYF. Looking up the rest from reference TRBV7-2 and TRBJ2-3 gives the full variable domain: GAGVSQSPSNKVTEKGKDVELRCDPISGHTALYWYRQSLGQGLEFLIYFQGNSAPDKSGLPSDRFSAERTGGSVSTLTIQRTQQEDSAVYLCASGTVGWDTQYFGPGTRLTVL.

The sample holds a few counts of this clone. V usage is TRBV7-2 and J usage is TRBJ2-2; D perhaps matches TRBD2 (6 bases). Germline CDR1 SGHTA, CDR2 FQGNSA. The V end was cut by 9 bases, the J end by 2 bases, with 10 bases between. The CDR3 length is 13 residues. The CDR3 DNA reads TGTGCCAGTCAGGGACTTAACACCGGGGAGCTGTTTTTT. It codes for CASQGLNTGELFF.

The V call is TRBV7-8, the J call TRBJ1-2; D is unclear. V was pared by 2 bases and J by 1 base, with 5 bases between. This CDR3 region has 13 residues. Germline CDR1 SGHVS, CDR2 FQNEAQ. Written as DNA, the CDR3 is TGTGCCAGCAGCTTAAGCCATAACTATGGCTACACCTTC. Amino acid sequence: CASSLSHNYGYTF.

The V and J genes are TRBV6-1 and TRBJ2-2, with unresolved D. Per germline, CDR1 MNHNS and CDR2 SASEGT. The CDR3 is 11 residues long. V was pared by 5 bases and J by 9 bases, with 7 bases between. The CDR3 sequence: CASSPYRELFF. For the CDR3, the DNA is TGTGCCAGCAGTCCGTACAGGGAGCTGTTTTTT.

The chain uses TRBV7-2 and TRBJ2-7; 10 positions match TRBD2. V was clipped by 3 bases and J by 2 bases; unmatched bases: 4. There are 15 residues in the CDR3. CDR1 is SGHTA and CDR2 is FQGNSA in the germline V gene. CDR3: CASSFGLADTYEQYF. The CDR3 region has the DNA TGTGCCAGCAGCTTCGGACTAGCGGACACCTACGAGCAGTACTTC.

This clone has just a few counts. The J gene is TRBJ2-7, the V gene TRBV29-1, with D possibly TRBD2 on 6 matching bases. The CDR3 length is 13 residues. The germline V gene has CDR1 SQVTM and CDR2 ANQGSEA. Trimming took 0 bases from V and 3 from J, leaving 9 bases between them. CDR3 DNA: TGCAGCGTTGAAGAGGACGGGGGCTACGAGCAGTACTTC. Amino acid sequence: CSVEEDGGYEQYF.

The rearrangement uses TRBV7-3 and TRBJ2-1; D is ambiguous. The V and J ends lost 8 bases and 0 bases respectively, with 14 bases between them. The CDR3 loop spans 15 amino acids. The V gene's germline CDR1 is SGHTA and CDR2 FQGTGA. The CDR3 region has the DNA TGTGCCAGCGGGATGCCATTAAGCTCCTACAATGAGCAGTTCTTC. Amino acids: CASGMPLSSYNEQFF.

The V gene is TRBV28, the J gene TRBJ2-3, with 7 nucleotides matching TRBD1. V lost 6 bases and J lost 2; bases outside the gene matches: 2. Per the germline V gene, CDR1 is MDHEN and CDR2 is SYDVKM. The CDR3 has 13 residues. The CDR3 is CASRGQITDTQYF. As DNA, the CDR3 is TGTGCCAGCAGGGGACAGATCACAGATACGCAGTATTTT.

This clone was observed at least ten times. The V gene is TRBV7-2, the J gene TRBJ2-3; 14 bases fit TRBD2. V was pared by 5 bases and J by 5 bases, with 3 bases of the junction left unmatched. The CDR3 totals 15 residues. CDR1 is SGHTA, CDR2 FQGNSA, per germline. CDR3 bases: TGTGCCAGCAGCCGACTAGCGGGAGGGATAGATACGCAGTATTTT. It specifies CASSRLAGGIDTQYF.

This chain links TRBV28 with TRBJ1-2; D is undetermined. CDR1 MDHEN and CDR2 SYDVKM come from the germline V gene. V lost 4 bases to trimming and J lost 6 bases, with 18 bases between them. This CDR3 has 15 residues. CDR3: CASSSNQVVWNGYTF. In DNA form, the CDR3 reads TGTGCCAGCAGTTCGAACCAGGTGGTTTGGAATGGCTACACCTTC.

The chain uses TRBV11-2 and TRBJ1-3; D is ambiguous. This CDR3 spans 15 amino acids. In germline, CDR1 is SGHAT, CDR2 FQNNGV. Between the trimmed V and J ends, which lost 0 bases and 1 base, there was a span of 7 bases. CDR3 nucleotide sequence: TGTGCCAGCAGCTTAGACTCACAGTCTGGAAACACCATATATTTT. Translation: CASSLDSQSGNTIYF.

The chain uses TRBV28 and TRBJ2-5; TRBD2 matches at 8 bases. The CDR3 spans 14 residues. The germline V gene has CDR1 MDHEN and CDR2 SYDVKM. Trimming at V came to 8 bases and at J to 5 bases, leaving 10 bases not matched to a gene. The CDR3 DNA reads TGTGCCAGCCGAGGACTAGCCCGGCGGGAGACCCAGTACTTC. Residues: CASRGLARRETQYF.

The V call is TRBV11-1, the J call TRBJ2-3; possibly TRBD1 or TRBD2 for D (5 bases each). Trimming took 4 bases from V and 0 from J, leaving 14 bases between them. The length of the CDR3 is 16 residues. Germline loops: CDR1 SGHAT, CDR2 FQDESV (reference sequence). The CDR3 sequence: CASSSPDRDSTDTQYF. The CDR3 DNA follows: TGTGCCAGCAGCTCGCCGGACCGGGACAGCACAGATACGCAGTATTTT.

CDR3 bases: TGTGCCAGTAGTGTCCGGACTAGCGGGAGGGCCGGGGAGCTGTTTTTT. Protein product: CASSVRTSGRAGELFF. The chain uses TRBV19 and TRBJ2-2; 15 bases are shared with TRBD2. The V gene end was trimmed by 5 bases and the J gene end by 6 bases; junction bases not matched to a gene: 4. The CDR3 covers 16 residues. Looked up from germline, CDR1 is LNHDA and CDR2 is SQIVND (reference sequence).

In its sample, this clone was seen a few times. The gene calls are TRBV7-9 and TRBJ1-2; D ambiguous. Germline CDR1 reads SEHNR; CDR2 reads FQNEAQ (reference sequence). Between the trimmed V and J ends, which lost 5 bases and 5 bases, there was a span of 18 bases. This CDR3 contains 15 residues. CDR3 sequence: CASSLSLQVGYGYTF. The DNA of the CDR3 is TGTGCCAGCAGCCTCAGCCTCCAGGTGGGATATGGCTACACCTTC.

The chain combines TRBV7-6 with TRBJ1-2; 9 bases fit TRBD1. The germline CDR1 and CDR2 sequences are SGHVS and FNYEAQ. V gave up 3 bases and J gave up 8 bases; unmatched junction bases: 7. The CDR3 sequence is 14 residues long. The CDR3 DNA follows: TGTGCCAGCAGCTTGGGATCGGACAGGGGCGGCTACACCTTC. This gives the protein CASSLGSDRGGYTF.

The V call is TRBV7-8, the J call TRBJ1-2, with D perhaps matching TRBD1 (6 bases). Germline loops: CDR1 SGHVS, CDR2 FQNEAQ. The CDR3 extends over 15 amino acids. Deletions cut 5 bases from V and 9 bases from J, with 22 bases between. CDR3 residues: CASSPTDGWGQSYTF. DNA of the CDR3: TGTGCCAGCAGCCCCACTGACGGGTGGGGACAAAGCTACACCTTC.

The genes are TRBV7-3 and TRBJ2-3, with D perhaps being TRBD1 or TRBD2 (6 bases each). Germline CDR1 and CDR2: SGHTA and FQGTGA. Trimming stripped 1 base from V and 1 base from J, with 30 bases between. This CDR3 region has 22 residues. In nucleotides, the CDR3 is TGTGCCAGCAGCTTAAGAGGGGGGTTAGCCTCAGTCGCCCGCAGCGGCACAGATACGCAGTATTTT. As protein: CASSLRGGLASVARSGTDTQYF.

The chain is built from TRBV10-3 and TRBJ2-1; D is unclear. From germline, CDR1 is ENHRY and CDR2 SYGVKD. V shed 10 bases and J shed 9 bases, with 22 bases lying between them. The CDR3 has 14 residues. CDR3: CATEALDGVGEQFF. The CDR3 DNA reads as TGTGCCACTGAAGCCCTCGATGGGGTTGGTGAGCAGTTCTTC.

The chain recombines TRBV2 with TRBJ2-3; 11 bases fit TRBD2. V lost 8 bases and J lost 1; bases outside the gene matches: 8. This CDR3 spans 16 amino acids. Germline V gene sequence: CDR1 SNHLY, CDR2 FYNNEI. CDR3 sequence: CASGGLAGYRTDTQYF. The CDR3 coding sequence is TGTGCCAGCGGAGGACTAGCGGGTTACCGCACAGATACGCAGTATTTT.

The chain is built from TRBV5-8 and TRBJ2-1; the match to TRBD2 covers 12 bases. Germline-derived CDR1 and CDR2 are SGHTS and YDEGEE. The CDR3 loop spans 16 amino acids. Germline trimming cut 1 base from V and 6 bases from J; bases unmatched to any gene: 5. CDR3 protein: CASSLTSGRWGNEQFF. The CDR3 coding sequence is TGTGCCAGCAGCTTGACTAGCGGGAGGTGGGGCAATGAGCAGTTCTTC.

The rearrangement uses TRBV28 and TRBJ2-3; D ambiguous. Germline V gives CDR1 MDHEN, CDR2 SYDVKM. The germline V and J ends were trimmed by 2 bases and 6 bases, with 6 bases remaining between them. The CDR3 totals 12 residues. CDR3: CASSLLGDTQYF. The CDR3 coding sequence is TGTGCCAGCAGTTTACTGGGCGATACGCAGTATTTT.

Remarks on this clone: Other DNA sequences in this sample translate to the same CDR3. The chain employs TRBV19 and TRBJ1-2; 7 nucleotides agree with TRBD1. There are 11 residues in the CDR3. The germline gives CDR1 LNHDA, CDR2 SQIVND (reference sequence). Unmatched junction bases numbered 1, after V lost 6 bases and J lost 6 bases. The CDR3 DNA is TGTGCCAGTAGAACAGGGGATGGCTACACCTTC. Encoded protein: CASRTGDGYTF.

J is TRBJ2-7 and V is TRBV9, with 7 bases fitting TRBD1. The length of the CDR3 is 15 residues. V lost 0 bases and J lost 1; bases outside the gene matches: 4. Germline V gives CDR1 SGDLS, CDR2 YYNGEE. Written as DNA, the CDR3 is TGTGCCAGCAGCGTAGCCCCGACAGGGTCCTACGAGCAGTACTTC. Translating gives CASSVAPTGSYEQYF.

The chain recombines TRBV29-1 with TRBJ2-7, with TRBD2 identical over 7 bases. CDR1 is SQVTM, CDR2 ANQGSEA, per germline. The CDR3 has 13 amino acids. The V gene end was trimmed by 3 bases and the J gene end by 2 bases; junction bases not matched to a gene: 4. The CDR3 loop is CSVDGGRTYEQYF. Written as DNA, the CDR3 is TGCAGCGTTGACGGCGGGAGAACCTACGAGCAGTACTTC.

CDR3: CASSPTSGSGTGELFF. CDR3 bases: TGTGCCAGCAGTCCTACTAGCGGGAGCGGGACCGGGGAGCTGTTTTTT. The chain links TRBV6-4 to TRBJ2-2, with 11 bases fitting TRBD2. The CDR3 is made up of 16 amino acids. Germline V gives CDR1 MRHNA, CDR2 SNTAGT. The V gene end was trimmed by 5 bases and the J gene end by 5 bases; junction bases not matched to a gene: 7.

A single count supports this clone. V and J are TRBV5-1 and TRBJ1-1; the D is unclear. Germline V gives CDR1 SGHRS, CDR2 YFSETQ. The CDR3 totals 15 residues. V was cut by 2 bases and J by 6 bases, with 17 bases left in between. The CDR3 spells CASSFREGQGSEAFF. Written as DNA, the CDR3 is TGCGCCAGCAGCTTCCGGGAAGGGCAAGGATCTGAAGCTTTCTTT.

For this clone: This specimen includes other DNA sequences encoding the same CDR3. The CDR3 region is CASSNSNQPQHF. For the CDR3, the DNA is TGTGCCAGCAGCAATAGCAATCAGCCCCAGCATTTT. J is TRBJ1-5 and V is TRBV2, with unresolved D. Trimming took 6 bases from V and 0 from J, leaving 3 bases between them. This CDR3 comprises 12 residues. The germline CDR1 and CDR2 sequences are SNHLY and FYNNEI.

This clone was seen only once. The chain is built from TRBV5-6 and TRBJ2-1; TRBD2 matches 11 bases. The CDR3 spans 15 residues. J was trimmed by 3 bases and V by 7 bases; bases with no gene match: 6. Germline lookup yields CDR1 SGHDT and CDR2 YYEEEE. CDR3: CASYELAGVYNEQFF. The DNA of the CDR3 is TGTGCCAGCTATGAACTAGCGGGAGTCTACAATGAGCAGTTCTTC.

This chain's CDR3 is CASSSGTSGNIHRELFF. CDR3 DNA sequence: TGTGCCAGCAGTTCCGGGACTAGCGGAAACATTCACCGGGAGCTGTTTTTT. The genes are TRBV27 and TRBJ2-2, with 11 positions matching TRBD2. The V gene's germline CDR1 is MNHEY and CDR2 SMNVEV (reference sequence). V gave up 4 bases and J gave up 9 bases; unmatched junction bases: 13. This CDR3 region has 17 residues.

The rearrangement links TRBV29-1 to TRBJ2-6, with 11 bases aligning to TRBD1. This CDR3 contains 17 residues. Looked up from germline, CDR1 is SQVTM and CDR2 is ANQGSEA. V shed 1 base and J 2 bases; nucleotides not matched to a gene: 4. The CDR3 DNA reads as TGCAGCGTTGAAGCTAGGACAGGGGGCGCTGGGGCCAACGTCCTGACTTTC. Amino acid sequence: CSVEARTGGAGANVLTF.